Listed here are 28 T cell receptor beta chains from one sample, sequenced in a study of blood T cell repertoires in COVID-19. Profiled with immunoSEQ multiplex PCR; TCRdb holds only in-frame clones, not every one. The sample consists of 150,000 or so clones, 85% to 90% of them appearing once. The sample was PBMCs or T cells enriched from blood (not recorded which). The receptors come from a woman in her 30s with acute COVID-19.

The CDR3 sequence is CASSPQGVAGNTIYF. CDR3 nucleotides: TGTGCCAGCAGTCCACAGGGGGTCGCCGGAAACACCATATATTTT. V is TRBV2 and J is TRBJ1-3; TRBD1 matches 8 bases. Germline V lookup: CDR1 SNHLY, CDR2 FYNNEI. V trimming: 5 bases; J trimming: 4 bases; junction bases outside the gene matches: 7. There are 15 residues in the CDR3.

DNA for the CDR3: TGTGCCAGCAGCTCCTCTCCCAGGACATCTTACACCGGGGAGCTGTTTTTT. The encoded protein is CASSSSPRTSYTGELFF. The V gene is TRBV5-4, the J gene TRBJ2-2; possible D gene TRBD1, 5 bases. This CDR3 has 17 residues. Trimming stripped 3 bases from V and 3 bases from J, with 18 bases between. Germline CDR1 and CDR2: SGHNT and YYREEE (reference sequence).

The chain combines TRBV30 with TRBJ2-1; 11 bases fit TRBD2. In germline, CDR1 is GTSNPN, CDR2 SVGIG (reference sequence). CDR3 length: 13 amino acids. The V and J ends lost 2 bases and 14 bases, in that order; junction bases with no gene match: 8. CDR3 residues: CAWSWGTSGREFF. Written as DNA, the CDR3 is TGTGCCTGGAGTTGGGGGACTAGCGGAAGAGAGTTCTTC.

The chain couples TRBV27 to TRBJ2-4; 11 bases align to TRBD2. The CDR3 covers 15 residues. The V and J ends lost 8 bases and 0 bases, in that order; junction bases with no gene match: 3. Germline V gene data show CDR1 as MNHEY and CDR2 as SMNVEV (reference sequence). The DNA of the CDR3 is TGTGCCAGCGGGACTAGCGGTTTAGCCAAAAACATTCAGTACTTC. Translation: CASGTSGLAKNIQYF.

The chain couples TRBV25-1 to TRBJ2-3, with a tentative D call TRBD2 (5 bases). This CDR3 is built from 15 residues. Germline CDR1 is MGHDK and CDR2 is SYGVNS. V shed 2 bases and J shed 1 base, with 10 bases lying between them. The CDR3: CASSELAGGTDTQYF. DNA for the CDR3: TGTGCCAGCAGTGAACTAGCCGGGGGCACAGATACGCAGTATTTT.

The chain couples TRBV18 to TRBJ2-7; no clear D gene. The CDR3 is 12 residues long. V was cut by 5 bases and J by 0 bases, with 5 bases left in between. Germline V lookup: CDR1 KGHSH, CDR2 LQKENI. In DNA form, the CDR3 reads TGTGCCAGCTCAGACAACTCCTACGAGCAGTACTTC. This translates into CASSDNSYEQYF.

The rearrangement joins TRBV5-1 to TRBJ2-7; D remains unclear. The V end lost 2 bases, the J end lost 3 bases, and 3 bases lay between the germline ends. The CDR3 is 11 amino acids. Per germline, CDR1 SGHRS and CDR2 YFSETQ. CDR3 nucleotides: TGCGCCAGCAGCTTTAACTACGAGCAGTACTTC. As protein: CASSFNYEQYF.

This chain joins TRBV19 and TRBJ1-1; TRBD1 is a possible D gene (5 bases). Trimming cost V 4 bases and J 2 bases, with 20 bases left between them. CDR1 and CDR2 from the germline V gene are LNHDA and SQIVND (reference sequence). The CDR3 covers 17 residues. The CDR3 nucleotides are TGTGCCAGTAGTAAACGGGATGGGGGAGGACCCAACACTGAAGCTTTCTTT. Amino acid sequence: CASSKRDGGGPNTEAFF. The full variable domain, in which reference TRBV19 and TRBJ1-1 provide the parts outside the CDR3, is DGGITQSPKYLFRKEGQNVTLSCEQNLNHDAMYWYRQDPGQGLRLIYYSQIVNDFQKGDIAEGYSVSREKKESFPLTVTSAQKNPTAFYLCASSKRDGGGPNTEAFFGQGTRLTVV.

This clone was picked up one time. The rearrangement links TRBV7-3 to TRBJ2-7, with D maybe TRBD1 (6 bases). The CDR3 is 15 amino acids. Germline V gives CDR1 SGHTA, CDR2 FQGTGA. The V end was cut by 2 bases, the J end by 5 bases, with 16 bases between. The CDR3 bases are TGTGCCAGCAGCTTACTTGGCGGACAGTTCCACGAGCAGTACTTC. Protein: CASSLLGGQFHEQYF.

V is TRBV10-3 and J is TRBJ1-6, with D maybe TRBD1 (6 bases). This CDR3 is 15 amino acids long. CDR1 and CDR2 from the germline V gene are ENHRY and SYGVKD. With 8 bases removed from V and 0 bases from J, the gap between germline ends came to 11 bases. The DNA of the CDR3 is TGTGCCATCCGACAGGCGAGCTCCTATAATTCACCCCTCCACTTT. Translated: CAIRQASSYNSPLHF.

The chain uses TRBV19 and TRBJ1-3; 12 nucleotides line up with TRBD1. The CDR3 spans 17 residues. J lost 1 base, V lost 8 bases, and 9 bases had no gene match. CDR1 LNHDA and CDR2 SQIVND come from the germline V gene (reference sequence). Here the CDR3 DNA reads TGTGCCAGTCGTCCGGGACAGGGGGCCCGGTCTGGAAACACCATATATTTT. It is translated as CASRPGQGARSGNTIYF.

The CDR3 is CASSQKQGSHEQYF. The CDR3 bases are TGCGCCAGCAGCCAGAAACAGGGGTCCCACGAGCAGTACTTC. V usage is TRBV4-3 and J usage is TRBJ2-7, with TRBD1 matching 7 bases. V was pared by 3 bases and J by 5 bases, with 7 bases of the junction left unmatched. The CDR3 is made up of 14 amino acids. CDR1 and CDR2 from the germline V gene are LGHNA and YSLEER.

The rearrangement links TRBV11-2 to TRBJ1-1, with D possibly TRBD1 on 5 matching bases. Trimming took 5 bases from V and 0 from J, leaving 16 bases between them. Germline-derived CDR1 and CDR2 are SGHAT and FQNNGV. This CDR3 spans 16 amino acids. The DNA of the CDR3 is TGTGCCAGCAGCCACCCTCAGCGGGGCCTGAACACTGAAGCTTTCTTT. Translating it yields CASSHPQRGLNTEAFF.

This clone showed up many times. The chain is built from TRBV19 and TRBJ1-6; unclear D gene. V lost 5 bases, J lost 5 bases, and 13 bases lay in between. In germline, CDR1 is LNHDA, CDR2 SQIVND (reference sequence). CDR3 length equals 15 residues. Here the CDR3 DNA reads TGTGCCAGTAGTCCACTCCAAAAAAATAATTCACCCCTCCACTTT. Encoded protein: CASSPLQKNNSPLHF. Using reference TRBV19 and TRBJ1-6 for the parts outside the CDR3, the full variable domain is DGGITQSPKYLFRKEGQNVTLSCEQNLNHDAMYWYRQDPGQGLRLIYYSQIVNDFQKGDIAEGYSVSREKKESFPLTVTSAQKNPTAFYLCASSPLQKNNSPLHFGNGTRLTVT.

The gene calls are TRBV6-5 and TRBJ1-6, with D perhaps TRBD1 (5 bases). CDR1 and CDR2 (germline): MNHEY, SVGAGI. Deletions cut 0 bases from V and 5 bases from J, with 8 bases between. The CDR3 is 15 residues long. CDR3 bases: TGTGCCAGCAGTTACTCGGGGCGGAATAATTCACCCCTCCACTTT. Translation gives CASSYSGRNNSPLHF.

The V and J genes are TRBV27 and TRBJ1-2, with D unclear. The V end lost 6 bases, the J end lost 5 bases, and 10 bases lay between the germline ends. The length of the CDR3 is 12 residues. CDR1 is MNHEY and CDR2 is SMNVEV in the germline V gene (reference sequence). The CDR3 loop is CASSPVVYGYTF. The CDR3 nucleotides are TGTGCCAGCAGCCCCGTTGTTTATGGCTACACCTTC.

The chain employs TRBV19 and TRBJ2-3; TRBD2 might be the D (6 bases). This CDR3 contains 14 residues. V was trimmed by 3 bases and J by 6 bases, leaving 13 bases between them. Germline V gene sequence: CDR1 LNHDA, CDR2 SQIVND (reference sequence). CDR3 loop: CASSIQAAGDTQYF. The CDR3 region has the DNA TGTGCCAGTAGTATTCAAGCGGCGGGGGATACGCAGTATTTT.

This CDR3 reads CASSWGQGAFQPQHF. The CDR3 DNA reads as TGTGCCAGTAGTTGGGGACAGGGGGCCTTTCAGCCCCAGCATTTT. The V and J genes are TRBV19 and TRBJ1-5; 12 bases fit TRBD1. Per germline, CDR1 LNHDA and CDR2 SQIVND (reference sequence). Trimming took 5 bases from V and 6 from J; bases not matched to a gene: 5. This CDR3 is 15 amino acids long.

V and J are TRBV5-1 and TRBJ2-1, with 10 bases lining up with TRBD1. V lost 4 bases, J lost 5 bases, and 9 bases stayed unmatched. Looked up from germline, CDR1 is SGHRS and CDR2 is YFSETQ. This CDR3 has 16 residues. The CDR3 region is CASSPRTGGGNNEQFF. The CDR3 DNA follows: TGCGCCAGCAGCCCCCGGACAGGGGGGGGCAACAATGAGCAGTTCTTC.

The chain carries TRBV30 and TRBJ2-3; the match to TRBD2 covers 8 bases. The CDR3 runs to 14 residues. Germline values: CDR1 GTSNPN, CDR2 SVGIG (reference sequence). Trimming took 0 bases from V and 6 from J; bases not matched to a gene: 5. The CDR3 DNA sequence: TGTGCCTGGAGTGTAACGGGAGGGCCCGATACGCAGTATTTT. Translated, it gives CAWSVTGGPDTQYF.

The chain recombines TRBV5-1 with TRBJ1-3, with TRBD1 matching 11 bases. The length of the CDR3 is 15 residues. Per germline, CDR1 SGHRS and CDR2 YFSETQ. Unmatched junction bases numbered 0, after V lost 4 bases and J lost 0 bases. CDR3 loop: CASSGTGGSGNTIYF. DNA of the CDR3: TGCGCCAGCAGCGGGACAGGGGGCTCTGGAAACACCATATATTTT.

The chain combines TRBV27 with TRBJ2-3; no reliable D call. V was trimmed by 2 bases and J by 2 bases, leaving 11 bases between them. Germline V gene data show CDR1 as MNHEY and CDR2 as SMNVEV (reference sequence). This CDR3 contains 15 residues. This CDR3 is CASSLTSPFTDTQYF. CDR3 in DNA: TGTGCCAGCAGTTTAACGAGCCCCTTCACAGATACGCAGTATTTT.

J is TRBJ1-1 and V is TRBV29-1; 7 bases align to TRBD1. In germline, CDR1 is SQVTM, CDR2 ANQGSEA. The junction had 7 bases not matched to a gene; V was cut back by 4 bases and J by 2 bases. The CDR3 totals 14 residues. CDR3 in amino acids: CSVVEGARNTEAFF. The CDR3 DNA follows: TGCAGCGTTGTCGAGGGGGCCAGAAACACTGAAGCTTTCTTT.

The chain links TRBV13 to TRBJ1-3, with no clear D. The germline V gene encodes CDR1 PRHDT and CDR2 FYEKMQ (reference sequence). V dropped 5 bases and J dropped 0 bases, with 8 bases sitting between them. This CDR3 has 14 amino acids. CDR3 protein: CASSRKNSGNTIYF. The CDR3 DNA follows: TGTGCCAGCAGCCGTAAAAACTCTGGAAACACCATATATTTT.

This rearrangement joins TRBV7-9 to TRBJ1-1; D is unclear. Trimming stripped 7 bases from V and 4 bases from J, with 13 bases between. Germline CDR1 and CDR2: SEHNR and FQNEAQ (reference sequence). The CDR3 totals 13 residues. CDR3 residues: CASTPGFTTEAFF. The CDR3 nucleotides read TGTGCCAGCACCCCGGGGTTTACCACTGAAGCTTTCTTT.

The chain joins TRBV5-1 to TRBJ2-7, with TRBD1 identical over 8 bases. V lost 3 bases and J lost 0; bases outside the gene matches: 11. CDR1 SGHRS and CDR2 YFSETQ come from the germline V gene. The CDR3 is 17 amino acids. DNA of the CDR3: TGCGCCAGCAGCTCGGACAGGGTTCAGGTAGGCTCCTACGAGCAGTACTTC. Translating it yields CASSSDRVQVGSYEQYF.

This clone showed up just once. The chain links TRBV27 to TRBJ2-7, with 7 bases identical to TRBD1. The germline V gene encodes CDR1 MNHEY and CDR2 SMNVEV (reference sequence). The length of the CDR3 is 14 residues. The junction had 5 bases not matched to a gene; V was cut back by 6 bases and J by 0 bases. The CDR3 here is CASRFRDSSYEQYF. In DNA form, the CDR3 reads TGTGCCAGCAGATTCCGGGACAGCTCCTACGAGCAGTACTTC.

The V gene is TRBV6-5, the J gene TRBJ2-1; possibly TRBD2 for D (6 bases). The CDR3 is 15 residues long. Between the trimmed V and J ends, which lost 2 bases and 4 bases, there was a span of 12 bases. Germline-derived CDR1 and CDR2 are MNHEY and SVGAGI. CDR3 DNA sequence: TGTGCCAGCAGTTACGGGCGGGAACTATACAATGAGCAGTTCTTC. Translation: CASSYGRELYNEQFF.